The clone carrying this TCR beta chain was seen only a few times. The sample is drawn from a study of identical twins. TCRdb re-analysed the 5' RACE reads in MiXCR, keeping a single row per CDR3 protein. The data contain 400,000 to 500,000 distinct CDR3 sequences, 13% to 15% of them singletons. This sample also appeared in a second study, on yellow fever vaccine responses in identical twins.

The TCR was taken from a woman aged 18-29 years in good health. The sequenced material came from CD4+ T cells sorted from blood.

The CDR3 nucleotides are TGTGCCAGCGGTATTAGCGGGGCATACTCCTACGAGCAGTACTTC. Translated, it gives CASGISGAYSYEQYF. This chain links TRBV3-1 with TRBJ2-7, with TRBD2 matching 8 bases. The CDR3 consists of 15 residues. Trimming removed 8 bases from V and 0 bases from J; junction bases left unmatched: 9. CDR1 and CDR2 (germline): LGHDT, YNNKEL (reference sequence).